This is a list of T cell receptor beta chains from one sample in a study of CD8 T cells in ankylosing spondylitis. Each CDR3 protein gets one entry after TCRdb re-called the 5' RACE reads with MiXCR. The data show roughly 240,000 distinct CDR3 sequences, with roughly 8.2% seen just once and approximately 5% held by the top ten. The material sequenced was blood, either unsorted or a sorted T cell fraction (not recorded which). These receptors were collected from a female donor with ankylosing spondylitis or in good health (not recorded which). Each CDR3 is given with its conserved first and last residue. A D gene is named only where the DNA matches it firmly.

CDR3aa: CASSPSVGAYEQYF
v_gene: TRBV7-9
d_gene: -
j_gene: TRBJ2-7

CDR3aa: CASSPSSVPLETQYF
v_gene: TRBV7-2
d_gene: -
j_gene: TRBJ2-5

CDR3aa: CSVDRGATEAFF
v_gene: TRBV29-1
d_gene: -
j_gene: TRBJ1-1

CDR3aa: CASSLEPPGLTVEQFF
v_gene: TRBV5-1
d_gene: TRBD2
j_gene: TRBJ2-1

CDR3aa: CASSQENSGSFTAGELFF
v_gene: TRBV4-2
d_gene: TRBD2
j_gene: TRBJ2-2

CDR3aa: CASSQDIGSTDTQYF
v_gene: TRBV4-3
d_gene: -
j_gene: TRBJ2-3

CDR3aa: CASSHTSGRILDYEQYF
v_gene: TRBV5-1
d_gene: TRBD2
j_gene: TRBJ2-7

CDR3aa: CASTAGTMNTDTQYF
v_gene: TRBV12-3/TRBV12-4
d_gene: TRBD2
j_gene: TRBJ2-3

CDR3aa: CSASPHQQGKGYEQYF
v_gene: TRBV20-1
d_gene: -
j_gene: TRBJ2-7

CDR3aa: CASSTTGGRNQPQHF
v_gene: TRBV6-1
d_gene: TRBD1
j_gene: TRBJ1-5

CDR3aa: CASSPRSASGNTIYF
v_gene: TRBV7-6
d_gene: -
j_gene: TRBJ1-3

CDR3aa: CASSRGAGDLDTQYF
v_gene: TRBV3-1
d_gene: TRBD2
j_gene: TRBJ2-3

CDR3aa: CASSRLGSGLATTDTQYF
v_gene: TRBV11-2
d_gene: TRBD2
j_gene: TRBJ2-3

CDR3aa: CASSQAPGAIYGYTF
v_gene: TRBV3-1
d_gene: -
j_gene: TRBJ1-2

CDR3aa: CASSLSAVNSPLHF
v_gene: TRBV28
d_gene: -
j_gene: TRBJ1-6

CDR3aa: CASSAEAADTEAFF
v_gene: TRBV18
d_gene: -
j_gene: TRBJ1-1

CDR3aa: CASGLAGGYEQYF
v_gene: TRBV12-5
d_gene: TRBD2
j_gene: TRBJ2-7

CDR3aa: CASSQTSGKTGELFF
v_gene: TRBV18
d_gene: TRBD2
j_gene: TRBJ2-2

CDR3aa: CAGQVMNTEAFF
v_gene: TRBV20-1
d_gene: TRBD1
j_gene: TRBJ1-1

CDR3aa: CASSSGGTRSLETQYF
v_gene: TRBV7-8
d_gene: TRBD2
j_gene: TRBJ2-5

CDR3aa: CASSLAYLSEQYF
v_gene: TRBV5-1
d_gene: -
j_gene: TRBJ2-7

CDR3aa: CSVGGRGTDTQYF
v_gene: TRBV29-1
d_gene: -
j_gene: TRBJ2-3

CDR3aa: CASSYHRQGARGSVRTGELFF
v_gene: TRBV6-2/TRBV6-3
d_gene: TRBD1
j_gene: TRBJ2-2

CDR3aa: CASQDVAGFSEQFF
v_gene: TRBV12-3/TRBV12-4
d_gene: TRBD2
j_gene: TRBJ2-1

CDR3aa: CASTPGGHEDEQYF
v_gene: TRBV21-1
d_gene: -
j_gene: TRBJ2-7

CDR3aa: CASSTGGPGAFF
v_gene: TRBV19
d_gene: TRBD1
j_gene: TRBJ1-1

CDR3aa: CASARAPPSYNEQFF
v_gene: TRBV5-1
d_gene: -
j_gene: TRBJ2-1

CDR3aa: CAWTKVKLVYNEQFF
v_gene: TRBV30
d_gene: -
j_gene: TRBJ2-1

CDR3aa: CASSQESSYNSPLHF
v_gene: TRBV4-3
d_gene: -
j_gene: TRBJ1-6

CDR3aa: CASSQETGKATNEKLFF
v_gene: TRBV4-3
d_gene: -
j_gene: TRBJ1-4

CDR3aa: CSASVRPATNEKLFF
v_gene: TRBV20-1
d_gene: -
j_gene: TRBJ1-4